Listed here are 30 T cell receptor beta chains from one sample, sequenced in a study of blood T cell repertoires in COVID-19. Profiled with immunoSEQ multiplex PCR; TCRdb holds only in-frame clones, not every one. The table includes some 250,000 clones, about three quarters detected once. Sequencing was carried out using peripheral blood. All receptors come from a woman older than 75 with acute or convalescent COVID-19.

The CDR3 coding sequence is TGTGCCAGCAGTCTGAACCGGGACAGCTCCCGAGGCACTGAAGCTTTCTTT. Translation: CASSLNRDSSRGTEAFF. This chain links TRBV5-6 with TRBJ1-1; TRBD1 matches 7 bases. Germline CDR1 and CDR2: SGHDT and YYEEEE. J lost 4 bases, V lost 5 bases, and 17 bases had no gene match. This CDR3 comprises 17 residues. Looking up the rest from reference TRBV5-6 and TRBJ1-1 gives the full variable domain: DAGVTQSPTHLIKTRGQQVTLRCSPKSGHDTVSWYQQALGQGPQFIFQYYEEEERQRGNFPDRFSGHQFPNYSSELNVNALLLGDSALYLCASSLNRDSSRGTEAFFGQGTRLTVV.

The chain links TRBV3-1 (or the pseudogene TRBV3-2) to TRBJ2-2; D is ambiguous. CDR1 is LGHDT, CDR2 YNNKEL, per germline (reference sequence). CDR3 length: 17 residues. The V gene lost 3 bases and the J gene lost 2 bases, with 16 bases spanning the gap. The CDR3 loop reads CASSQETWAGNTGELFF. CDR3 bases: TGTGCCAGCAGCCAGGAAACCTGGGCAGGAAACACCGGGGAGCTGTTTTTT.

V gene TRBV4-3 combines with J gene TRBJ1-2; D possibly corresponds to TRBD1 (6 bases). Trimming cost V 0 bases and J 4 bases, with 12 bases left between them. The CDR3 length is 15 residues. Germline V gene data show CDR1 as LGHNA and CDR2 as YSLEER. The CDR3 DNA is TGCGCCAGCAGCCAAGAATATGGGGGCGCCTATGGCTACACCTTC. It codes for CASSQEYGGAYGYTF.

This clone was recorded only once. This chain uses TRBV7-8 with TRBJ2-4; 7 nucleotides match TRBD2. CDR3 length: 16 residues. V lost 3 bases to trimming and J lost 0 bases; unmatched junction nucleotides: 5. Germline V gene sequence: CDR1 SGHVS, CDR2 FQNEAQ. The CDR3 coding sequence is TGTGCCAGCAGCTTGGGCGGGGGAAGAGCCAAAAACATTCAGTACTTC. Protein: CASSLGGGRAKNIQYF. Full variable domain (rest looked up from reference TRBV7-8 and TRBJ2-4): GAGVSQSPRYKVAKRGQDVALRCDPISGHVSLFWYQQALGQGPEFLTYFQNEAQLDKSGLPSDRFFAERPEGSVSTLKIQRTQQEDSAVYLCASSLGGGRAKNIQYFGAGTRLSVL.

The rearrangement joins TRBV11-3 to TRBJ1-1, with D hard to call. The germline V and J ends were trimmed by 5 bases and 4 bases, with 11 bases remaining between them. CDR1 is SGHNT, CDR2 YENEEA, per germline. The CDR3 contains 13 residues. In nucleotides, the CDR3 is TGTGCCAGCAGCAGCGGGTGGGGCACTGAAGCTTTCTTT. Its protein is CASSSGWGTEAFF.

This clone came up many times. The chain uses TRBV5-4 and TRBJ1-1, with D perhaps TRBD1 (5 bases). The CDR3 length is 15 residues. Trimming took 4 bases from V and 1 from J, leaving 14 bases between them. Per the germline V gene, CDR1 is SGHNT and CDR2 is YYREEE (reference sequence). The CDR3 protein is CASSRDSRGNTEAFF. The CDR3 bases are TGTGCCAGCAGCAGGGACTCAAGGGGGAACACTGAAGCTTTCTTT. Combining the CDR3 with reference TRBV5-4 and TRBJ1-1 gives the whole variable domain ETGVTQSPTHLIKTRGQQVTLRCSSQSGHNTVSWYQQALGQGPQFIFQYYREEENGRGNFPPRFSGLQFPNYSSELNVNALELDDSALYLCASSRDSRGNTEAFFGQGTRLTVV.

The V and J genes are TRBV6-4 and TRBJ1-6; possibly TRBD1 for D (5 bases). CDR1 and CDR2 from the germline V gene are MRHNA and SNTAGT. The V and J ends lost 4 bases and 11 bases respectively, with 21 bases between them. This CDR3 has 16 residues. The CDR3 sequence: CASSAQQEPQLTPLHF. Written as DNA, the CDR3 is TGTGCCAGCAGTGCCCAACAGGAACCCCAGTTGACACCCCTCCACTTT.

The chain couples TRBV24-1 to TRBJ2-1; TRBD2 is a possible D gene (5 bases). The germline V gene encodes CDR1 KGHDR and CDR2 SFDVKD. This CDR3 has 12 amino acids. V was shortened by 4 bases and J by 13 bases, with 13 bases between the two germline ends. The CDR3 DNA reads TGTGCCACCAGTGACGCTCGAGGGCGACAGTTCTTC. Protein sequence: CATSDARGRQFF.

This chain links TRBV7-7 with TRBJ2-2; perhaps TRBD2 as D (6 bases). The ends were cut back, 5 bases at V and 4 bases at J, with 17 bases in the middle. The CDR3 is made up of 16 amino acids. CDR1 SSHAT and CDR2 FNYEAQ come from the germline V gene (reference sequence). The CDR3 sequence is CASSPNYGGATGELFF. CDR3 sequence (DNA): TGTGCCAGCAGCCCAAACTACGGAGGGGCCACCGGGGAGCTGTTTTTT.

This CDR3 is CASRSGGGNTGELFF. DNA for the CDR3: TGTGCCAGCAGGAGCGGGGGAGGGAACACCGGGGAGCTGTTTTTT. This chain connects TRBV11-2 to TRBJ2-2, with TRBD2 identical over 8 bases. Germline CDR1 SGHAT, CDR2 FQNNGV. V dropped 6 bases and J dropped 1; count of bases not matched to a gene: 4. CDR3 length equals 15 residues.

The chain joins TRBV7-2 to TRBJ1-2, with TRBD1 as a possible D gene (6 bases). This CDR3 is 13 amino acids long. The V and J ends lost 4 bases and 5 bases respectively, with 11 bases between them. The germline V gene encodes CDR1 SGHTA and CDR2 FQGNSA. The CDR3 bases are TGTGCCAGCAGCTCGGCGGACAGTTATGGCTACACCTTC. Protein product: CASSSADSYGYTF.

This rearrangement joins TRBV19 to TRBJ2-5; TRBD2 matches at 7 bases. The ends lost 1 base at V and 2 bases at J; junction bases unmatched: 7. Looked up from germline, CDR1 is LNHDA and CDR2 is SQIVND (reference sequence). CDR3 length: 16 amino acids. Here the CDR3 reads CASSIALGGRQETQYF. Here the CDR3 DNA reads TGTGCCAGTAGTATAGCACTGGGGGGGAGGCAAGAGACCCAGTACTTC. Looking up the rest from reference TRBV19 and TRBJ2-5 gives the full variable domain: DGGITQSPKYLFRKEGQNVTLSCEQNLNHDAMYWYRQDPGQGLRLIYYSQIVNDFQKGDIAEGYSVSREKKESFPLTVTSAQKNPTAFYLCASSIALGGRQETQYFGPGTRLLVL.

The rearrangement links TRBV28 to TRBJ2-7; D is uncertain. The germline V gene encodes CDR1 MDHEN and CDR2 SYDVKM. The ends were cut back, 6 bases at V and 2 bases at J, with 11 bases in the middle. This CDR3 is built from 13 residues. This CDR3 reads CASSSDLTYEQYF. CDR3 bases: TGTGCCAGCAGCTCCGACTTAACCTACGAGCAGTACTTC.

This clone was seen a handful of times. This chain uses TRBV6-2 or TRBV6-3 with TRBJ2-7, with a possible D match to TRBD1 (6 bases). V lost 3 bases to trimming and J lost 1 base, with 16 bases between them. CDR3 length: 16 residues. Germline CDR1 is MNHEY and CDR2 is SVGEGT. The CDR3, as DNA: TGTGCCAGCAGTTATAGAACAGGCAGGGGATCCTACGAGCAGTACTTC. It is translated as CASSYRTGRGSYEQYF.

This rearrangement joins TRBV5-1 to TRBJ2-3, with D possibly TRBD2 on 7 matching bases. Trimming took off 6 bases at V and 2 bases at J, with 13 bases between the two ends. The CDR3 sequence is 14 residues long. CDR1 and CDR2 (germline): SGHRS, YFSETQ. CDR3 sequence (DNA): TGCGCCAGCATGAGGGGGGGCCCCACAGATACGCAGTATTTT. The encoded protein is CASMRGGPTDTQYF.

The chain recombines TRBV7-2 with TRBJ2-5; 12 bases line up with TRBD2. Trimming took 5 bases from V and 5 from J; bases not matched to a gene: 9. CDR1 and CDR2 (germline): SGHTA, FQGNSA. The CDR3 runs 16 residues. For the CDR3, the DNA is TGTGCCAGCAGCCCCCGACTAGCGGGAGCCCGGGAGACCCAGTACTTC. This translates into CASSPRLAGARETQYF.

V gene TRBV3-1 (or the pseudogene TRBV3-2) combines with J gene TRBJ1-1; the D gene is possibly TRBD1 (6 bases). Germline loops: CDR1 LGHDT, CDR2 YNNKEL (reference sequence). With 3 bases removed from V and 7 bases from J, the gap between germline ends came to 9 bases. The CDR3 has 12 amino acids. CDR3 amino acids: CASSQGTFEAFF. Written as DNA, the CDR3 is TGTGCCAGCAGCCAGGGGACATTTGAAGCTTTCTTT.

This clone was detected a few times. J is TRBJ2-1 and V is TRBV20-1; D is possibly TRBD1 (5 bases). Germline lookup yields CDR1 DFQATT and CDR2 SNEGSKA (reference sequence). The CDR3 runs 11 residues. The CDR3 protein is CSRVRYNEQFF. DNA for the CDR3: TGCAGCAGGGTTCGTTACAATGAGCAGTTCTTC.

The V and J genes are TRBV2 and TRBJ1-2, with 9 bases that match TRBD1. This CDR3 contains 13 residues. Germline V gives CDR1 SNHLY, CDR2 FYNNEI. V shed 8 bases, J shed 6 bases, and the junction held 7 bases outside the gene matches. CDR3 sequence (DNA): TGTGCCAGCCGACAGGGGGTATCGGATGGCTACACCTTC. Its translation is CASRQGVSDGYTF.

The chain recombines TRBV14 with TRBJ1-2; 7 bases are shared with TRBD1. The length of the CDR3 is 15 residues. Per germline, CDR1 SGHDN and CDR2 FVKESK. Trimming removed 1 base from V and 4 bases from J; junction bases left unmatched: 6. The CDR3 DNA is TGTGCCAGCAGCCAAGGACAGGGAGCTTTCTATGGCTACACCTTC. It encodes CASSQGQGAFYGYTF. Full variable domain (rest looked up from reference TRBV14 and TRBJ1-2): EAGVTQFPSHSVIEKGQTVTLRCDPISGHDNLYWYRRVMGKEIKFLLHFVKESKQDESGMPNNRFLAERTGGTYSTLKVQPAELEDSGVYFCASSQGQGAFYGYTFGSGTRLTVV.

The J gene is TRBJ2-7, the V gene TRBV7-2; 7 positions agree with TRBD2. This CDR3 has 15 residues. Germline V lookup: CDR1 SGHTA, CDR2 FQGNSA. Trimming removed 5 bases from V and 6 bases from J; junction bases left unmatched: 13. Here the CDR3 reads CASSLAGVSVGEQYF. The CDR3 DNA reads TGTGCCAGCAGCCTTGCGGGGGTTAGCGTAGGCGAGCAGTACTTC.

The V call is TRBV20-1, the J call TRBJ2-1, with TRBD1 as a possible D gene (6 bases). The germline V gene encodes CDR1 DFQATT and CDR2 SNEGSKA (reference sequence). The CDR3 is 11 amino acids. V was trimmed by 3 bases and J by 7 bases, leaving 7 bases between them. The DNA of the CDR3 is TGCAGTGCTAGTAGGGGGAATGAGCAGTTCTTC. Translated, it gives CSASRGNEQFF.

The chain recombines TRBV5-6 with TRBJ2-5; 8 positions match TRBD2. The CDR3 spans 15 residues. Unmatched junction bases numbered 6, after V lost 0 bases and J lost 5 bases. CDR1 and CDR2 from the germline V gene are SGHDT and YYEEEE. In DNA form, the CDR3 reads TGTGCCAGCAGCTTGGACAGCGGGAGAACCGAGACCCAGTACTTC. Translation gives CASSLDSGRTETQYF.

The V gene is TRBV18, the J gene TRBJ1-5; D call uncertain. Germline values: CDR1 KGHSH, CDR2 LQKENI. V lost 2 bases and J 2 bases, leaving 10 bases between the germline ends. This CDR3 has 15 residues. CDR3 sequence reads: CASSPSGGGNQPQHF. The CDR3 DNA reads TGTGCCAGCTCACCATCAGGCGGGGGCAATCAGCCCCAGCATTTT. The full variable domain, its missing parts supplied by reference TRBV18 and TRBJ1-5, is NAGVMQNPRHLVRRRGQEARLRCSPMKGHSHVYWYRQLPEEGLKFMVYLQKENIIDESGMPKERFSAEFPKEGPSILRIQQVVRGDSAAYFCASSPSGGGNQPQHFGDGTRLSIL.

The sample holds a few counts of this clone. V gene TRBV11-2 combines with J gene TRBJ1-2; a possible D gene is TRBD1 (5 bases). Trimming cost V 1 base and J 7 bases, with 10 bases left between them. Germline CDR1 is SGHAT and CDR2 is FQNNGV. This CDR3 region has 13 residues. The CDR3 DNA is TGTGCCAGCAGCTTAGGGGGCGCTTCTGGCTACACCTTC. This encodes CASSLGGASGYTF.

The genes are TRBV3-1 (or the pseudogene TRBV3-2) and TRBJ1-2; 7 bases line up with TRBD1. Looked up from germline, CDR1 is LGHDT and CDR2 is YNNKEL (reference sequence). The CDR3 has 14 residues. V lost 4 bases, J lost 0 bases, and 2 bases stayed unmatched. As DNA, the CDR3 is TGTGCCAGCAGCCCGCAGGGGGCTAACTATGGCTACACCTTC. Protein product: CASSPQGANYGYTF.

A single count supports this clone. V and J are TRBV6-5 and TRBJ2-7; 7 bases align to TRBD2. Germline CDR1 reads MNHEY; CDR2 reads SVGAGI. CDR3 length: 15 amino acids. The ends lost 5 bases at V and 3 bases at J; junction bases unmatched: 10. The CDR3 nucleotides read TGTGCCAGCAGTCGGGGACTAAAGCGAAACTACGAGCAGTACTTC. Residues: CASSRGLKRNYEQYF.

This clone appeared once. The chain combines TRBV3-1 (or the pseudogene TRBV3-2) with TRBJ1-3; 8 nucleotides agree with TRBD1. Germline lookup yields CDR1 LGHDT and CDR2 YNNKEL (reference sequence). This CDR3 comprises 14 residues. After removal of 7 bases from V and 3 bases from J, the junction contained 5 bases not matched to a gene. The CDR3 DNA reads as TGTGCCAGCACCAACAGGGGGAGTGGAAACACCATATATTTT. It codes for CASTNRGSGNTIYF.

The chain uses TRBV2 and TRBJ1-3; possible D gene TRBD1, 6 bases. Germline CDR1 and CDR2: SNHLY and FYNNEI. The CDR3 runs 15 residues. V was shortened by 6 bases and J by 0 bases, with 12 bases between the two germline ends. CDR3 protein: CASSGQTASGNTIYF. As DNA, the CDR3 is TGTGCCAGCAGCGGACAGACAGCCTCTGGAAACACCATATATTTT. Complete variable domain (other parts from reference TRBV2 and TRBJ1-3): EPEVTQTPSHQVTQMGQEVILRCVPISNHLYFYWYRQILGQKVEFLVSFYNNEISEKSEIFDDQFSVERPDGSNFTLKIRSTKLEDSAMYFCASSGQTASGNTIYFGEGSWLTVV.

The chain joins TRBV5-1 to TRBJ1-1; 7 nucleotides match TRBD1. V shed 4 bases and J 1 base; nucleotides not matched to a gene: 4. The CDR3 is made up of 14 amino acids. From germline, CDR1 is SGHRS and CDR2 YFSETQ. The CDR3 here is CASSRGQTNTEAFF. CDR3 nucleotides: TGCGCCAGCAGCAGGGGACAGACGAACACTGAAGCTTTCTTT.